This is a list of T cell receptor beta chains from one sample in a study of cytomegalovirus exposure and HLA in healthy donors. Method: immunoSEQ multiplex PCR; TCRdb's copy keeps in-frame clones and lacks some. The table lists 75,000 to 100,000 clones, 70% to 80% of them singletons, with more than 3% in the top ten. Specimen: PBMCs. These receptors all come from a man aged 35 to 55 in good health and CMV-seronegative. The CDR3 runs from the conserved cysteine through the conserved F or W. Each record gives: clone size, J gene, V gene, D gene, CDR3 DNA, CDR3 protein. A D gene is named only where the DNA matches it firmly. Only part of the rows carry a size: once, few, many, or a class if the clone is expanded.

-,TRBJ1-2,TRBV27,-,TGTGCCAGCAGTTTAACCGGGACGGAGGGTCGCCCTAACTATGGCTACACCTTC,CASSLTGTEGRPNYGYTF
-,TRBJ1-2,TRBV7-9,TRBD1,TGTGCCAGCAGCTCGAAAAGGACAGGCGTCTATGGCTACACCTTC,CASSSKRTGVYGYTF
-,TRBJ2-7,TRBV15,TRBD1,TGTGCCACCAGCAGAGAGGGACAGTTCTCCTACGAGCAGTACTTC,CATSREGQFSYEQYF
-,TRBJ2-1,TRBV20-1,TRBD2,TGCAGTGCGAAAAGCGGGACGCGGGGGTTCTTC,CSAKSGTRGFF
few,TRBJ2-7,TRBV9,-,TGTGCCAGCAGCTCACGTCCAGGGGCCTACGAGCAGTACTTC,CASSSRPGAYEQYF
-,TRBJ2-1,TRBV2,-,TGTGCCAGCGAGGGGGCTACCGGGACTAGAATCAACAATGAGCAGTTCTTC,CASEGATGTRINNEQFF
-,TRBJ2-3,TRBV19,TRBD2,TGTGCCAGTAGTATTGGCCTAGCGGGAGCCAACACAGATACGCAGTATTTT,CASSIGLAGANTDTQYF
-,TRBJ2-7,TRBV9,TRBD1,TGTGCCAGCAGCGCGGGATGGGACAGTACCTACGAGCAGTACTTC,CASSAGWDSTYEQYF
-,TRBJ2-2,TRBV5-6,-,TGTGCCAGCAGACAGCTTTCGAACACCGGGGAGCTGTTTTTT,CASRQLSNTGELFF
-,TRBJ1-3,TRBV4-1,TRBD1,TGCGCCAGCAGTCTGACTCGGGACAGTGGAAACACCATATATTTT,CASSLTRDSGNTIYF
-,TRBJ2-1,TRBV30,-,TGTGCCTGGAGTGGCGGTTATGAGCAGTTCTTC,CAWSGGYEQFF
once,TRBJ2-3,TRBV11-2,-,TGTGCCAGCAGCTTATACACAGATACGCAGTATTTT,CASSLYTDTQYF
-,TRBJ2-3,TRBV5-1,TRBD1,TGCGCCAGCAGCTACAGGGGGCTCGGCACAGATACGCAGTATTTT,CASSYRGLGTDTQYF
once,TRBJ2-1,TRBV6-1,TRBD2,TGTGCCAGCAGTGCGCTCCCCGGGACTAGCGGGAGGGGTGAGCAGTTCTTC,CASSALPGTSGRGEQFF
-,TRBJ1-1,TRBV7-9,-,TGTGCCAGCAGCTTGACAGAGAACACTGAAGCTTTCTTT,CASSLTENTEAFF